Here is one T cell receptor beta chain with its context. No cognate antigen has been identified for it. Base qualities are not provided; no much larger clone lies one nucleotide away. Patients with autoimmune disease history or receiving systemic immunosuppression were excluded from the trial. Peripheral blood for TCR sequencing was collected from all dose cohorts at baseline, on cycle 4 day 1, and on cycle 7 day 1. The samples were taken from a phase I, first-in-human, multicenter, open-label dose-escalation trial of ivuxolimab. Adults with locally advanced or metastatic head and neck squamous cell, hepatocellular, melanoma or renal cell carcinoma were enrolled in the trial. Before TCR sequencing, CD4+ and CD8+ T cells were separately sorted from peripheral blood. The data stem from a study of OX40 agonist ivuxolimab in advanced cancers. A note on the overall study: The costimulatory receptor OX40 (CD134) was targeted by ivuxolimab, a fully human IgG2 agonistic monoclonal antibody. Intravenous ivuxolimab was administered to patients every 2 weeks at six dose levels: 0.01, 0.1, 0.3, 1.5, 3 and 10 mg/kg. Of the roughly 54 patients in dose escalation, about 20 had hepatocellular carcinoma, about 15 had melanoma, 9 had renal cell carcinoma and 9 had head and neck cancer. The dose-escalation cohort was roughly 83% male with a mean age of approximately 60 years, ranging from roughly 20 to 80. Patients were allowed to have had prior anti-PD-1, anti-PD-L1 or anti-CTLA-4 therapy, and approximately 40% of the dose-escalation patients had been treated with checkpoint inhibitors. Partial responses were achieved by three dose-escalation patients, of whom one had hepatocellular carcinoma and two had cutaneous melanoma. Peripheral TCRbeta sequencing aimed to test whether ivuxolimab altered TCR sequence diversity and caused clonal T-cell expansion. The paper reports the monotherapy dose-escalation portion (N of about 50 patients) of the phase I ivuxolimab trial. On the study overall, not on this receptor specifically: Low levels of normalized T-cell clonal expansion were also shown by some nonresponding patients. At doses of 0.1 to 3.0 mg/kg, clonal expansion of both CD4+ and CD8+ blood T cells was observed from baseline to week 6. Antigen specificity was not determined for the clonally expanded peripheral T cells. In partial responders in the 0.1-3.0 mg/kg groups, normalized peripheral clonal expansion was found to be among the lowest, especially among CD8+ T cells. After ivuxolimab, more expanded clones were found on average in CD8+ T cells than in CD4+ T cells.

For sequencing of the TCRbeta CDR3 region, genomic DNA was extracted from the sorted cells. The immunoSEQ Assay was used for sequencing of TCRbeta CDR3 regions. Entries here come from immuneACCESS through TCRdb and include only in-frame sequences with V and J called. Some clones fail to appear in such tables; in the studies checked, an unresolved V gene covers under half of the shortfall, and the cause of the remainder is unknown. This sample is represented by 90,000 or so clones; about 93% of them were singletons. Jointly, the top ten make up over 0.7% of the sample. The CDR3 covers 14 residues, taking in both the cysteine and the phenylalanine. The entry retains the CDR3 DNA only, 42 bases that are in frame from base 1. Based on the germline V gene (reference sequence), the CDR1 and CDR2 sequences are GTSNPN and SVGIG. V is shortened by 4 bases, J by 5 bases, and the region joining them spans 15 bases.

The rearrangement joined TRBV30 to TRBJ2-1, and TRBD1 may be the D gene, going by 6 matching bases. The TCR was taken from an adult with an advanced solid tumor such as melanoma, head and neck, liver or kidney cancer. The specimen was CD4+ or CD8+ T cells sorted from blood, collected in a trial of the OX40 agonist ivuxolimab. The CDR3 amino acid sequence is: CAWTKGGFNNEQFF. The sequenced DNA is TGTGCCTGGACTAAAGGGGGTTTTAACAATGAGCAGTTCTTC.